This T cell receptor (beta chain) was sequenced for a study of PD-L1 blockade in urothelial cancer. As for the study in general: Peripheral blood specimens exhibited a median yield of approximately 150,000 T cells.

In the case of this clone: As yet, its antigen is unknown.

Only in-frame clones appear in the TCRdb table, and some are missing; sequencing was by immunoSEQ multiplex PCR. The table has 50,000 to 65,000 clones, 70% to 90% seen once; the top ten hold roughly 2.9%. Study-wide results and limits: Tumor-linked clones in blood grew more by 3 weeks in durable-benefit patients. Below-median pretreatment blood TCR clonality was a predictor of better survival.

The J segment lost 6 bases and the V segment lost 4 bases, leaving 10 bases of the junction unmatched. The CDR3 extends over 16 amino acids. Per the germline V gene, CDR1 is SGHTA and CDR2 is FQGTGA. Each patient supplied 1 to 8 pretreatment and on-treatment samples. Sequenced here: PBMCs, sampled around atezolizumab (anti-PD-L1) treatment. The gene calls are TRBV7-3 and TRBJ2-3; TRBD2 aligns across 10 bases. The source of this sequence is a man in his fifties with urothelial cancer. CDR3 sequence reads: CASSWGTSEWGDTQYF. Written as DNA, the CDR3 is TGTGCCAGCAGCTGGGGGACTAGCGAGTGGGGGGATACGCAGTATTTT.